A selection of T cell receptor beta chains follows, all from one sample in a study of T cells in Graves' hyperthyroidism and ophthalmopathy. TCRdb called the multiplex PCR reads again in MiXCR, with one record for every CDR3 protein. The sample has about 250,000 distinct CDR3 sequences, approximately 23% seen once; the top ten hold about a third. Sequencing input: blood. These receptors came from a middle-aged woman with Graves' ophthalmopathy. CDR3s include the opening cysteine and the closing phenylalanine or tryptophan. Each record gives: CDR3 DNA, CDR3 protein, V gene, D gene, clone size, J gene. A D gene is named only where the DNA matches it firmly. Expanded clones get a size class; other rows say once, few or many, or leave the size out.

cdr3_nt: TGTGCCAGCAGTTTAACCCTGACCATGCCCCAGCATTTT; cdr3_aa: CASSLTLTMPQHF; v_call: TRBV6-2/TRBV6-3; d_call: NA; clone_size: NA; j_call: TRBJ1-5
cdr3_nt: TGTGCCAGCACGATGTTTGGCGAGCAGTACTTC; cdr3_aa: CASTMFGEQYF; v_call: TRBV27; d_call: NA; clone_size: many; j_call: TRBJ2-7
cdr3_nt: TGTGCCAGCATCAACCCCCCGGGCGAGCAGTACTTC; cdr3_aa: CASINPPGEQYF; v_call: TRBV28; d_call: NA; clone_size: many; j_call: TRBJ2-7
cdr3_nt: TGCAGTGCTCTAACCACGTGGCGGCAAAGGGCAGATACGCAGTATTTT; cdr3_aa: CSALTTWRQRADTQYF; v_call: TRBV20-1; d_call: NA; clone_size: NA; j_call: TRBJ2-3
cdr3_nt: TGCGCCAGCAGCTTTGCCAGCGGCATCGGGACCGGGGAGCTGTTTTTT; cdr3_aa: CASSFASGIGTGELFF; v_call: TRBV5-1; d_call: NA; clone_size: many; j_call: TRBJ2-2
cdr3_nt: TGTGCCAGCAGCCCGCCTTGGACAGGGGGCTCTGAAGCTTTCTTT; cdr3_aa: CASSPPWTGGSEAFF; v_call: TRBV11-2; d_call: TRBD1; clone_size: many; j_call: TRBJ1-1
cdr3_nt: TGCAGTGCTTACGGGACTAGCGGGAGCCCGTCCTACGAGCAGTACTTC; cdr3_aa: CSAYGTSGSPSYEQYF; v_call: TRBV20-1; d_call: TRBD2; clone_size: many; j_call: TRBJ2-7
cdr3_nt: TGTGCCACCAGCAGTACTCGGAGCTCCTACGAGCAGTACTTC; cdr3_aa: CATSSTRSSYEQYF; v_call: TRBV15; d_call: NA; clone_size: many; j_call: TRBJ2-7
cdr3_nt: TGCGCCAGCAGCCCTAGGACTGGCGGCCAAGAGACCCAGTACTTC; cdr3_aa: CASSPRTGGQETQYF; v_call: TRBV4-1; d_call: NA; clone_size: many; j_call: TRBJ2-5
cdr3_nt: TGTGCCAGCAGCTCCCCGCCATTAGCCGGGGAGCTGTTTTTT; cdr3_aa: CASSSPPLAGELFF; v_call: TRBV7-3; d_call: NA; clone_size: many; j_call: TRBJ2-2
cdr3_nt: TGTGCCAGCAGGCAACCAGGAGGCTACACTGAAGCTTTCTTT; cdr3_aa: CASRQPGGYTEAFF; v_call: TRBV6-1; d_call: NA; clone_size: NA; j_call: TRBJ1-1
cdr3_nt: TGCGCCAGCAGCCTTCAGCCCCAGCATTTT; cdr3_aa: CASSLQPQHF; v_call: TRBV5-1; d_call: NA; clone_size: many; j_call: TRBJ1-5
cdr3_nt: TGTGCCAGTAGGGGGGACAGGGGGGCCTCTCTGATGAACACTGAAGCTTTCTTT; cdr3_aa: CASRGDRGASLMNTEAFF; v_call: TRBV19; d_call: TRBD1; clone_size: many; j_call: TRBJ1-1
cdr3_nt: TGTGCCAGCAGCTTATCTAGGGCTGAAGCTTTCTTT; cdr3_aa: CASSLSRAEAFF; v_call: TRBV7-2; d_call: NA; clone_size: NA; j_call: TRBJ1-1
cdr3_nt: TGTGCCAGCAGCCCCCCCCGAGCGGGGGGAGAGACCCAGTACTTC; cdr3_aa: CASSPPRAGGETQYF; v_call: TRBV7-8; d_call: TRBD2; clone_size: many; j_call: TRBJ2-5
cdr3_nt: TGTGCCAGCAGCTTAGGACTAGGCGGGAGGGCGAGCGAGACCCAGTACTTC; cdr3_aa: CASSLGLGGRASETQYF; v_call: TRBV11-3; d_call: TRBD2; clone_size: few; j_call: TRBJ2-5
cdr3_nt: TGCGCCAGCAGCCAAGCTTTAGGACTAGCCTACGAGCAGTACTTC; cdr3_aa: CASSQALGLAYEQYF; v_call: TRBV4-1; d_call: TRBD2; clone_size: many; j_call: TRBJ2-7
cdr3_nt: TGTGCCAGCAGCTTAAGGGGGGGCGGTTACGAGCAGTACTTC; cdr3_aa: CASSLRGGGYEQYF; v_call: TRBV7-9; d_call: NA; clone_size: many; j_call: TRBJ2-7
cdr3_nt: TGTGCCAGCAGACGGACAGTCCAAGAGACCCAGTACTTC; cdr3_aa: CASRRTVQETQYF; v_call: TRBV5-5; d_call: NA; clone_size: few; j_call: TRBJ2-5
cdr3_nt: TGCAGCGTTAATACCGGGACAGGGGCCTCCTACGAGCAGTACTTC; cdr3_aa: CSVNTGTGASYEQYF; v_call: TRBV29-1; d_call: TRBD1; clone_size: NA; j_call: TRBJ2-7
cdr3_nt: TGTGCCAGCAGCTTTCCCGGGTCGTCCTACGAGCAGTACTTC; cdr3_aa: CASSFPGSSYEQYF; v_call: TRBV11-1; d_call: NA; clone_size: NA; j_call: TRBJ2-7
cdr3_nt: TGTGCCAGCAGCTTAGTTAGACTGAACACTGAAGCTTTCTTT; cdr3_aa: CASSLVRLNTEAFF; v_call: TRBV7-8; d_call: NA; clone_size: NA; j_call: TRBJ1-1
cdr3_nt: TGTGCCAGCGGGACAGGGGCCGTTCAGCCCCAGCATTTT; cdr3_aa: CASGTGAVQPQHF; v_call: TRBV28; d_call: TRBD1; clone_size: many; j_call: TRBJ1-5
cdr3_nt: TGTGCCAGCAGTTGGGGCCTGGGGGAGACCCAGTACTTC; cdr3_aa: CASSWGLGETQYF; v_call: TRBV28; d_call: NA; clone_size: NA; j_call: TRBJ2-5
cdr3_nt: TGCAGCGTTAAGGAGAACTATGGCTACACCTTC; cdr3_aa: CSVKENYGYTF; v_call: TRBV29-1; d_call: NA; clone_size: many; j_call: TRBJ1-2
cdr3_nt: TGTGCCAGCAGCCAAGTGAGGACAACGAACACCGGGGAGCTGTTTTTT; cdr3_aa: CASSQVRTTNTGELFF; v_call: TRBV14; d_call: NA; clone_size: many; j_call: TRBJ2-2
cdr3_nt: TGCAGTGCTACAGGGCCGAACACTGAAGCTTTCTTT; cdr3_aa: CSATGPNTEAFF; v_call: TRBV20-1; d_call: NA; clone_size: NA; j_call: TRBJ1-1
cdr3_nt: TGTGCCAGCAGCCTAGAAGGAGACAGGGCCTACGAGCAGTACTTC; cdr3_aa: CASSLEGDRAYEQYF; v_call: TRBV4-2; d_call: TRBD1; clone_size: many; j_call: TRBJ2-7
cdr3_nt: TGTGCCAGCAGTTTACTCGGGACACAGGATGGCTACACCTTC; cdr3_aa: CASSLLGTQDGYTF; v_call: TRBV12-3/TRBV12-4; d_call: NA; clone_size: NA; j_call: TRBJ1-2
cdr3_nt: TGTGCCAGCAGCCAAGAGTCCGTTGGCTACACCTTC; cdr3_aa: CASSQESVGYTF; v_call: TRBV3-1; d_call: NA; clone_size: many; j_call: TRBJ1-2
cdr3_nt: TGTGCCACCAGTGATCCGTACACCGGGGAGCTGTTTTTT; cdr3_aa: CATSDPYTGELFF; v_call: TRBV24-1; d_call: NA; clone_size: many; j_call: TRBJ2-2
cdr3_nt: TGCAGCGTTGACCAGGCAGGGGAGACCCAGTACTTC; cdr3_aa: CSVDQAGETQYF; v_call: TRBV29-1; d_call: NA; clone_size: many; j_call: TRBJ2-5
cdr3_nt: TGTGCCAGCAGTGGGCTTGTCGAGCGGCAGCCCCAGCATTTT; cdr3_aa: CASSGLVERQPQHF; v_call: TRBV2; d_call: NA; clone_size: many; j_call: TRBJ1-5
cdr3_nt: TGTGCCACCAGTGATTTGTGGGGAGCGGATAACACCGGGGAGCTGTTTTTT; cdr3_aa: CATSDLWGADNTGELFF; v_call: TRBV24-1; d_call: NA; clone_size: many; j_call: TRBJ2-2
cdr3_nt: TGCAGTGCTAGAGACCTGGACAGGGGCTACGAGCAGTACTTC; cdr3_aa: CSARDLDRGYEQYF; v_call: TRBV20-1; d_call: TRBD1; clone_size: many; j_call: TRBJ2-7
cdr3_nt: TGCGCCAGCAGCCCTATCGACAGAAGTACCGGGGAGCTGTTTTTT; cdr3_aa: CASSPIDRSTGELFF; v_call: TRBV5-1; d_call: NA; clone_size: NA; j_call: TRBJ2-2
cdr3_nt: TGTGCCAGCAGCCAAACTGGACGGCAAGGCTATGGCTACACCTTC; cdr3_aa: CASSQTGRQGYGYTF; v_call: TRBV12-3/TRBV12-4; d_call: NA; clone_size: few; j_call: TRBJ1-2
cdr3_nt: TGTGCCAGCAGGCGGGGGCCGGTGGTTAACTATGGCTACACCTTC; cdr3_aa: CASRRGPVVNYGYTF; v_call: TRBV28; d_call: NA; clone_size: NA; j_call: TRBJ1-2
cdr3_nt: TGTGCCAGCAGTTACTCCCTCCCTAGCGGCGACGCCGGGGAGCTGTTTTTT; cdr3_aa: CASSYSLPSGDAGELFF; v_call: TRBV2; d_call: TRBD2; clone_size: NA; j_call: TRBJ2-2
cdr3_nt: TGCGCCAGCAGCGACGCCCCAACAGATACGCAGTATTTT; cdr3_aa: CASSDAPTDTQYF; v_call: TRBV4-1; d_call: NA; clone_size: NA; j_call: TRBJ2-3
cdr3_nt: TGTGCCAGCGTAAACAGGGACAATCAGCCCCAGCATTTT; cdr3_aa: CASVNRDNQPQHF; v_call: TRBV6-5; d_call: NA; clone_size: many; j_call: TRBJ1-5
cdr3_nt: TGTGCCAGCAGTCCCCCTTTTGGGGACTGGAATAACTATGGCTACACCTTC; cdr3_aa: CASSPPFGDWNNYGYTF; v_call: TRBV28; d_call: NA; clone_size: many; j_call: TRBJ1-2
cdr3_nt: TGCGCCAGCAGCATACAGGGGAACACTGAAGCTTTCTTT; cdr3_aa: CASSIQGNTEAFF; v_call: TRBV28; d_call: NA; clone_size: many; j_call: TRBJ1-1
cdr3_nt: TGTGCCAGCAGCGACTCCGGGACAGGGTCTCGCGAGCAGTACTTC; cdr3_aa: CASSDSGTGSREQYF; v_call: TRBV9; d_call: TRBD1; clone_size: many; j_call: TRBJ2-7
cdr3_nt: TGTGCCAGTACCTGGGACGCAAGCAATCAGCCCCAGCATTTT; cdr3_aa: CASTWDASNQPQHF; v_call: TRBV19; d_call: NA; clone_size: many; j_call: TRBJ1-5
cdr3_nt: TGTGCCAGCAGCTTAATGGCTAGCGGGATGACGGCCCAGTACTTC; cdr3_aa: CASSLMASGMTAQYF; v_call: TRBV7-2; d_call: TRBD2; clone_size: many; j_call: TRBJ2-5
cdr3_nt: TGTGCCAGCAGCTTAACGGGAGGGGGCAATCAGCCCCAGCATTTT; cdr3_aa: CASSLTGGGNQPQHF; v_call: TRBV5-6; d_call: NA; clone_size: NA; j_call: TRBJ1-5
cdr3_nt: TGTGCCAGCAGCCCCAACTGGATCTCTGGAAACACCATATATTTT; cdr3_aa: CASSPNWISGNTIYF; v_call: TRBV27; d_call: NA; clone_size: many; j_call: TRBJ1-3
cdr3_nt: TGTGCCAGCAGTTCCTCCGTGACAGGGAGCAATCAGCCCCAGCATTTT; cdr3_aa: CASSSSVTGSNQPQHF; v_call: TRBV28; d_call: TRBD1; clone_size: many; j_call: TRBJ1-5
cdr3_nt: TGTGCCAGCAGCATAGACCTTAGAGGCATCTATGGCTACACCTTC; cdr3_aa: CASSIDLRGIYGYTF; v_call: TRBV9; d_call: NA; clone_size: many; j_call: TRBJ1-2
cdr3_nt: TGTGCCAGCAGCCATAGACAGGGGATCAATCAGCCCCAGCATTTT; cdr3_aa: CASSHRQGINQPQHF; v_call: TRBV12-3/TRBV12-4; d_call: TRBD1; clone_size: many; j_call: TRBJ1-5
cdr3_nt: TGTGCCAGCAGCCAAGTTGGTTTACCGTCGACCTACGAGCAGTACTTC; cdr3_aa: CASSQVGLPSTYEQYF; v_call: TRBV4-2; d_call: NA; clone_size: many; j_call: TRBJ2-7
cdr3_nt: TGTGCCAGCGGTGCCAAGGACACTGAAGCTTTCTTT; cdr3_aa: CASGAKDTEAFF; v_call: TRBV12-3/TRBV12-4; d_call: NA; clone_size: NA; j_call: TRBJ1-1